These 17 T cell receptor beta chains were sequenced from one sample in a study of technical replicates of blood from several donors (dated by TCRdb to 2016 to 2017). Library preparation was by the immunoSEQ multiplex PCR assay. Imported from immuneACCESS, the table was reduced by TCRdb to in-frame sequences with V and J called. These copies leave out some clones; in studies compared against another copy, an unresolved V gene accounts for under half, and the cause of the remainder is not known. Within this sample are about 61,000 clones, with around 97% of them counted one time only. 0.19% of the sample comes from the top ten. The sequenced sample was T cells isolated from PBMCs. These receptors all stem from a human donor in good health.

This chain links TRBV28 with TRBJ1-4; 7 bases are a match to TRBD1. Germline V CDR1 and CDR2: MDHEN, SYDVKM. The ends lost 10 bases at V and 0 bases at J; junction bases unmatched: 5. The CDR3 consists of 14 residues. DNA for the CDR3: TGTGCCACCACGACAGGGACAACTAATGAAAAACTGTTTTTT. Amino acid sequence: CATTTGTTNEKLFF.

This clone has just one count. The V gene is TRBV5-5, the J gene TRBJ1-1; perhaps TRBD1 as D (5 bases). In germline, CDR1 is SGHKS, CDR2 YYEKEE (reference sequence). The germline V and J ends were trimmed by 2 bases and 3 bases, with 8 bases remaining between them. The CDR3 is 13 residues long. The CDR3, as DNA: TGTGCCAGCAGCTTTGGGGCCTACACTGAAGCTTTCTTT. It is translated as CASSFGAYTEAFF.

This rearrangement joins TRBV7-7 to TRBJ2-1; weak D call: TRBD1 (5 bases). The CDR3 spans 15 residues. V was cut by 2 bases and J by 7 bases, with 15 bases left in between. Germline V CDR1 and CDR2: SSHAT, FNYEAQ (reference sequence). DNA of the CDR3: TGTGCCAGCAGCTTATATGTAGCCAGGGAAAATGAGCAGTTCTTC. It is translated as CASSLYVARENEQFF.

The chain has TRBV5-8 and TRBJ1-5; possible D gene TRBD1, 5 bases. Trimming left V 1 base short and J 0 bases short, with 8 bases between. Germline V gene data show CDR1 as SGHTS and CDR2 as YDEGEE. The CDR3 length is 15 residues. CDR3 loop: CASSLQGGSNQPQHF. CDR3 coding DNA: TGTGCCAGCAGCTTGCAGGGCGGTAGCAATCAGCCCCAGCATTTT.

The chain links TRBV4-1 to TRBJ2-1; 16 bases fit TRBD2. The germline CDR1 and CDR2 sequences are MGHRA and YSYEKL. The V segment lost 1 base and the J segment 0 bases; nucleotides outside the gene matches: 12. The CDR3 has 22 residues. The CDR3 DNA is TGCGCCAGCAGCCAAGTCCCCCCCCAGGGACTAGCGGGAGGGAGCTCCTACAATGAGCAGTTCTTC. Translated: CASSQVPPQGLAGGSSYNEQFF.

The J gene is TRBJ1-5, the V gene TRBV4-1; D remains unclear. V was pared by 0 bases and J by 3 bases, with 15 bases between. The germline CDR1 and CDR2 sequences are MGHRA and YSYEKL. The length of the CDR3 is 17 residues. The CDR3 is CASSQDPWRIYNQPQHF. As DNA, the CDR3 is TGCGCCAGCAGCCAAGATCCTTGGAGGATCTACAATCAGCCCCAGCATTTT.

The V and J genes are TRBV6-1 and TRBJ2-7; 8 nucleotides line up with TRBD2. The CDR3 covers 15 residues. Germline V lookup: CDR1 MNHNS, CDR2 SASEGT. Trimming took 3 bases from V and 9 from J; bases not matched to a gene: 13. CDR3 loop: CASSDTGLVAAVQYF. The DNA of the CDR3 is TGTGCCAGCAGTGATACGGGACTAGTAGCTGCAGTGCAGTACTTC.

The chain employs TRBV18 and TRBJ1-5; D is possibly TRBD1 (5 bases). V was shortened by 3 bases and J by 0 bases, with 12 bases between the two germline ends. This CDR3 has 16 amino acids. Germline CDR1 and CDR2: KGHSH and LQKENI. Here the CDR3 reads CASSPYARDSNQPQHF. Here the CDR3 DNA reads TGTGCCAGCTCACCGTATGCCAGGGATAGCAATCAGCCCCAGCATTTT. Looking up the rest from reference TRBV18 and TRBJ1-5 gives the full variable domain: NAGVMQNPRHLVRRRGQEARLRCSPMKGHSHVYWYRQLPEEGLKFMVYLQKENIIDESGMPKERFSAEFPKEGPSILRIQQVVRGDSAAYFCASSPYARDSNQPQHFGDGTRLSIL.

This clone has just one count. The CDR3 here is CASSLLRGPQHF. The CDR3 nucleotides read TGTGCCAGCAGTTTATTACGGGGGCCCCAGCATTTT. This chain connects TRBV28 to TRBJ1-5, with unresolved D. Germline V lookup: CDR1 MDHEN, CDR2 SYDVKM. V was cut by 1 base and J by 9 bases, with 7 bases left in between. The CDR3 length is 12 residues.

The chain carries TRBV7-2 and TRBJ2-7; 7 positions agree with TRBD2. V gave up 5 bases and J gave up 6 bases; unmatched junction bases: 10. The CDR3 is 14 amino acids. Germline V gene data show CDR1 as SGHTA and CDR2 as FQGNSA. In DNA, the CDR3 is TGTGCCAGCAGCCCCTACCCGGCTAGCGGCGAGCAGTACTTC. Translation: CASSPYPASGEQYF.

The CDR3 loop reads CASASNEQYF. As DNA, the CDR3 is TGCGCCAGCGCTAGCAACGAGCAGTACTTC. The chain combines TRBV10-2 with TRBJ2-7, with a possible D match to TRBD2 (5 bases). CDR1 and CDR2 from the germline V gene are WSHSY and SAAADI. Trimming shortened V by 8 bases and J by 5 bases, and 7 bases separated the two germline ends. The CDR3 runs to 10 residues.

The sample holds one count of this clone. The chain has TRBV4-1 and TRBJ2-3, with 10 bases that match TRBD2. This CDR3 is 17 amino acids long. J lost 0 bases, V lost 0 bases, and 3 bases had no gene match. Germline assignment: CDR1 MGHRA and CDR2 YSYEKL. Written as DNA, the CDR3 is TGCGCCAGCAGCCAAGAGTTGACTAGCGGGAGCACAGATACGCAGTATTTT. Translating it yields CASSQELTSGSTDTQYF.

This rearrangement joins TRBV5-1 to TRBJ2-1; TRBD2 is a possible D gene (6 bases). This CDR3 region has 13 residues. Germline V gene lookup returns CDR1 SGHRS and CDR2 YFSETQ. Between the trimmed V and J ends, which lost 5 bases and 1 base, there was a span of 7 bases. CDR3 protein: CASSRGSYNEQFF. In DNA, the CDR3 is TGCGCCAGCAGTCGGGGGTCCTACAATGAGCAGTTCTTC.

V usage is TRBV28 and J usage is TRBJ2-7; D gene ambiguous. There are 14 residues in the CDR3. The V end lost 3 bases, the J end lost 1 base, and 10 bases lay between the germline ends. Germline CDR1 and CDR2: MDHEN and SYDVKM. In DNA form, the CDR3 reads TGTGCCAGCAGTTTTGAGGCGATTTCCTACGAGCAGTACTTC. Translating gives CASSFEAISYEQYF. Supplemented by reference TRBV28 and TRBJ2-7, the full variable domain reads DVKVTQSSRYLVKRTGEKVFLECVQDMDHENMFWYRQDPGLGLRLIYFSYDVKMKEKGDIPEGYSVSREKKERFSLILESASTNQTSMYLCASSFEAISYEQYFGPGTRLTVT.

The gene calls are TRBV4-1 and TRBJ1-4; TRBD1 matches at 10 bases. The CDR3 totals 17 residues. J was trimmed by 7 bases and V by 0 bases; bases with no gene match: 8. The V gene's germline CDR1 is MGHRA and CDR2 YSYEKL. DNA of the CDR3: TGCGCCAGCAGCCAAGATCGGGGACAGGGGTATCGTGAAAAACTGTTTTTT. Translating it yields CASSQDRGQGYREKLFF.

V and J are TRBV28 and TRBJ2-5; no definite D call. CDR1 MDHEN and CDR2 SYDVKM come from the germline V gene. There are 16 residues in the CDR3. Trimming removed 6 bases at V and 1 base at J, with 18 bases between. CDR3 nucleotides: TGTGCCAGCAGCCCACCAGCTTTGGGCAGCCAAGAGACCCAGTACTTC. Amino acid sequence: CASSPPALGSQETQYF.

This chain's CDR3 is CASSQRTTSGWNGNEQFF. The CDR3 DNA sequence: TGCGCCAGCAGCCAACGAACGACTAGCGGGTGGAACGGGAATGAGCAGTTCTTC. The chain combines TRBV4-1 with TRBJ2-1; 10 bases align to TRBD2. The ends lost 2 bases at V and 7 bases at J; junction bases unmatched: 14. CDR1 and CDR2 from the germline V gene are MGHRA and YSYEKL. This CDR3 is 18 amino acids long.